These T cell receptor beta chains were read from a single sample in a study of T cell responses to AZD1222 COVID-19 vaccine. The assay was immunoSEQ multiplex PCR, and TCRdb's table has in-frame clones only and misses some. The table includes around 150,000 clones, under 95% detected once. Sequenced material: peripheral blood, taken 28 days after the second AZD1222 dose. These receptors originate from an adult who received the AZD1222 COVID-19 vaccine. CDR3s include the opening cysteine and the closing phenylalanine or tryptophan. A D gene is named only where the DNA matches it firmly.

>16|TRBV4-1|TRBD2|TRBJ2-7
CASSHHGLAGAYEQYF
TGCGCCAGCAGCCACCACGGACTAGCGGGAGCGTACGAGCAGTACTTC
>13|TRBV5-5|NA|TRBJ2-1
CASSLDSYNEQFF
TGTGCCAGCAGCTTGGACAGCTACAATGAGCAGTTCTTC
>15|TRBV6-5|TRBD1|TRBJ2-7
CASSYGVQGASEQYF
TGTGCCAGCAGTTACGGCGTGCAGGGGGCCAGCGAGCAGTACTTC
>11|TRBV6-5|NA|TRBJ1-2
CASSSPRGYTF
TGTGCCAGCAGTTCCCCCCGTGGCTACACCTTC
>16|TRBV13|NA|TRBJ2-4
CASSSPLGADRGIQYF
TGTGCCAGCAGCTCCCCCCTTGGGGCCGATCGGGGCATTCAGTACTTC
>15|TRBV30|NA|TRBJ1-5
CAWSVGGHSNQPQHF
TGTGCCTGGAGTGTTGGCGGCCATAGCAATCAGCCCCAGCATTTT
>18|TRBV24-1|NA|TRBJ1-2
CATSDLGGAAGHHYGYTF
TGTGCCACCAGTGATTTAGGGGGGGCCGCGGGGCATCACTATGGCTACACCTTC
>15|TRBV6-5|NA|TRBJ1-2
CASSLEAGINYGYTF
TGTGCCAGCAGTCTGGAGGCAGGGATAAACTATGGCTACACCTTC
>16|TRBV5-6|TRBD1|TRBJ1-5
CASSSYQGAHSQPQHF
TGTGCCAGCAGCTCATACCAGGGGGCCCATTCTCAGCCCCAGCATTTT
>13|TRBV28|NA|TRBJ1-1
CASNRQGYTEAFF
TGTGCCAGCAACCGTCAGGGGTACACTGAAGCTTTCTTT
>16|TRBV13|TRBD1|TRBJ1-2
CASSLGGQGGIYGYTF
TGTGCCAGCAGCTTAGGGGGACAGGGAGGTATCTATGGCTACACCTTC
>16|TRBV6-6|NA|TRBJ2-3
CASSYSMGPVPDTQYF
TGTGCCAGCAGTTACTCGATGGGACCGGTCCCAGATACGCAGTATTTT
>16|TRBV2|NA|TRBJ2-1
CASSDVGGVPYNEQFF
TGTGCCAGCAGTGACGTAGGCGGGGTTCCCTACAATGAGCAGTTCTTC
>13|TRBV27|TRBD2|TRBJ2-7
CASSGTSSYEQYF
TGTGCCAGCAGTGGGACTAGCAGCTACGAGCAGTACTTC
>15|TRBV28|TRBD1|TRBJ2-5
CASSPGTGVGETQYF
TGTGCCAGCAGTCCGGGAACAGGGGTAGGTGAGACCCAGTACTTC
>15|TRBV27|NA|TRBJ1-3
CASSLGPYSGNTIYF
TGTGCCAGCAGTTTAGGGCCTTACTCTGGAAACACCATATATTTT
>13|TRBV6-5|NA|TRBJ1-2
CASSLDKDYGYTF
TGTGCCAGCTCACTGGACAAGGACTATGGCTACACCTTC
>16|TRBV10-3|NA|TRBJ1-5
CAISEGPGNSNQPQHF
TGTGCCATCAGTGAGGGGCCGGGTAATAGCAATCAGCCCCAGCATTTT
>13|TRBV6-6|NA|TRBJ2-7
CASSLRTAYEQYF
TGTGCCAGCAGTTTAAGGACGGCCTACGAGCAGTACTTC
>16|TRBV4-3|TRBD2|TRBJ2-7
CASSQERGSGTYEQYF
TGCGCCAGCAGCCAAGAACGCGGTAGCGGGACCTACGAGCAGTACTTC
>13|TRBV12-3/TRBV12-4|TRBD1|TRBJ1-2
CASSPSTGSGYTF
TGTGCCAGCAGTCCATCGACAGGGTCGGGCTACACCTTC
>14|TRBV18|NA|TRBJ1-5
CASSPSPGNQPQHF
TGTGCCAGCTCACCATCTCCGGGGAATCAGCCCCAGCATTTT
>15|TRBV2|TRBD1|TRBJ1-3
CASRLDRAVGNTIYF
TGTGCCAGCCGGTTGGACAGGGCCGTCGGGAACACCATATATTTT
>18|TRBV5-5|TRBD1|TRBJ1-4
CASSLWAGQGLTNEKLFF
TGTGCCAGCAGCCTATGGGCGGGACAGGGTTTAACTAATGAAAAACTGTTTTTT
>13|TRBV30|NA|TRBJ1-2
CAWFRTGRGGYTF
TGTGCCTGGTTCCGGACCGGGAGGGGTGGCTACACCTTC
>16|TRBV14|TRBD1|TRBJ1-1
CASSQDGQGMNTEAFF
TGTGCCAGCAGCCAAGACGGACAGGGTATGAACACTGAAGCTTTCTTT
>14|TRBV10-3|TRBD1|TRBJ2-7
CAISQPGQGYEQYF
TGTGCCATCAGTCAACCGGGACAGGGTTACGAGCAGTACTTC
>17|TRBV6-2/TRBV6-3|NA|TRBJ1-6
CASSVGRAPSYNSPLHF
TGTGCCAGCAGTGTAGGACGGGCCCCCTCCTATAATTCACCCCTCCACTTT
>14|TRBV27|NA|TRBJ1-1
CASSLSGADTEAFF
TGTGCCAGCAGTTTATCGGGAGCCGACACTGAAGCTTTCTTT
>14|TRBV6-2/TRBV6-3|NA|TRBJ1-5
CASSYSGESQPQHF
TGTGCCAGCAGTTACTCGGGGGAGTCACAGCCCCAGCATTTT
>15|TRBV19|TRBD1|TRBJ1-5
CASSRGTAGNQPQHF
TGTGCCAGTAGTAGGGGGACAGCCGGAAATCAGCCCCAGCATTTT
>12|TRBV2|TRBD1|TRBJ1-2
CASSVDRGGYTF
TGTGCCAGCAGTGTAGACAGGGGTGGCTACACCTTC
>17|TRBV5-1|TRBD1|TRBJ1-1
CASSSFPPGQMNTEAFF
TGCGCCAGCAGCTCTTTTCCACCGGGACAGATGAACACTGAAGCTTTCTTT
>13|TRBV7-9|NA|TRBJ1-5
CASSLFRNQPQHF
TGTGCCAGCAGCTTATTCAGGAATCAGCCCCAGCATTTT
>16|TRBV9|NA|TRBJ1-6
CASSATGYLGNSPLHF
TGTGCCAGCAGCGCCACAGGGTACCTTGGAAATTCACCCCTCCACTTT
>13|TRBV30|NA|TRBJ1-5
CAWRSGGSQPQHF
TGTGCCTGGAGAAGTGGGGGTAGTCAGCCCCAGCATTTT